This T cell receptor (beta chain) comes out of a study of T cell responses to AZD1222 COVID-19 vaccine. Study in general: Second-dose timings of about 4 or about 12 weeks were pooled. Regarding the study as a whole: Nearly half of spike-specific TCRs reportedly go after variant regions that carry no mutations.

Libraries were prepared by immunoSEQ multiplex PCR; TCRdb keeps only in-frame clonotypes and omits some of them. The repertoire consists of about 120,000 clones, with 81% occurring once and the leading ten covering 4.6%. As regards this clone: Its antigen is undetermined.

Germline lookup yields CDR1 LNHDA and CDR2 SQIVND (reference sequence). The CDR3 covers 13 residues. Trimming took off 7 bases at V and 8 bases at J, with 16 bases between the two ends. The clonotype comes from an adult in good health. The gene calls are TRBV19 and TRBJ2-3; weak D call: TRBD2 (6 bases). The sequencing used peripheral blood, collected on day 0 of AZD1222 vaccination. The CDR3 here is CASTTPGLITQYF. The CDR3 DNA reads TGTGCCAGTACCACCCCGGGACTTATTACGCAGTATTTT.